This T cell receptor beta chain appears in the sequencing data of a study of T cell responses to AZD1222 COVID-19 vaccine. The CDR3 is 13 residues long. From germline, CDR1 is LGHDT and CDR2 YNNKEL (reference sequence). Trimming shortened V by 0 bases and J by 15 bases, and 15 bases separated the two germline ends. Investigators merged groups given second doses at roughly 4 or roughly 12 weeks. Study-level results: Following two doses of AZD1222, Spike-specific TCR breadth and depth rose. Seropositivity was recorded at baseline in only five to seven AZD1222 recipients. Clonal diversity was possibly underestimated; the donors were predominantly white British and more often female.

In the case of this clone: The antigen remains unidentified.

Assay: immunoSEQ multiplex PCR; the TCRdb copy retains only in-frame clones and omits some. The sample lists 150,000 to 200,000 clones, roughly 90% occurring once. Sequencing was performed on peripheral blood, taken 28 days after the second AZD1222 dose. The chain uses TRBV3-1 (or the pseudogene TRBV3-2) and TRBJ2-1; TRBD1 is a possible D gene (5 bases). The receptor was isolated from an adult who received the AZD1222 COVID-19 vaccine. DNA for the CDR3: TGTGCCAGCAGCCAAGAGTTTCTAGGACATCGGTTCTTC. Protein: CASSQEFLGHRFF.